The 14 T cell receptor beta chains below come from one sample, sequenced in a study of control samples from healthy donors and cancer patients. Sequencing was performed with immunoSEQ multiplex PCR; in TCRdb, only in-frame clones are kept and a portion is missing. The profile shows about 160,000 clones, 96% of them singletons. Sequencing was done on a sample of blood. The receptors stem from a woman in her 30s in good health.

CDR3 loop: CASSVADQATAYNEQFF. CDR3 nucleotides: TGTGCCAGCAGCGTAGCGGATCAGGCTACGGCGTACAATGAGCAGTTCTTC. This chain connects TRBV9 to TRBJ2-1, with D unresolved. Germline CDR1 and CDR2: SGDLS and YYNGEE. CDR3 size: 17 residues. Deletions cut 0 bases from V and 4 bases from J, with 17 bases between.

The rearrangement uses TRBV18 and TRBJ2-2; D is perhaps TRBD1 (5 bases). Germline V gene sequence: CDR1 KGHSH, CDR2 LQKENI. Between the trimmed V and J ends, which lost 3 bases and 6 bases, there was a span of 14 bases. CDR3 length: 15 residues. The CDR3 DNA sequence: TGTGCCAGCTCACCGAACGTGGACACGTCCGGGGAGCTGTTTTTT. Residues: CASSPNVDTSGELFF.

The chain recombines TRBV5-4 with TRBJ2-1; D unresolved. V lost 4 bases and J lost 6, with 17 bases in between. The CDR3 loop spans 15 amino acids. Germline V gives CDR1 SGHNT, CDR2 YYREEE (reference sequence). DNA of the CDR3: TGTGCCAGCAGCCCCGCCCCAAGGGTGGGCAATGAGCAGTTCTTC. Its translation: CASSPAPRVGNEQFF.

The CDR3 DNA follows: TGTGCCAGCAGCCCACGAGGGAGTGCATTTGGAAACACCATATATTTT. This codes for CASSPRGSAFGNTIYF. V is TRBV3-1 (or the pseudogene TRBV3-2) and J is TRBJ1-3; no clear D. The germline gives CDR1 LGHDT, CDR2 YNNKEL (reference sequence). The V end lost 4 bases, the J end lost 3 bases, and 16 bases lay between the germline ends. The CDR3 covers 16 residues.

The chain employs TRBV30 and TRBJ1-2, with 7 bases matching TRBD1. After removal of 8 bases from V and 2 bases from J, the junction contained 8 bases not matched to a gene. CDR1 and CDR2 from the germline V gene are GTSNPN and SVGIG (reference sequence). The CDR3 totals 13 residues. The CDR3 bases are TGTGCCGGCCCCAGACAGGGAAACTATGGCTACACCTTC. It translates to CAGPRQGNYGYTF.

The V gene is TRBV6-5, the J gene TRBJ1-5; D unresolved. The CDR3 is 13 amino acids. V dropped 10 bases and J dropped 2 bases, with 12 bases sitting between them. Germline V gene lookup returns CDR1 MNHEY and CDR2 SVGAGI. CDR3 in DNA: TGTGCCACCGGCCATTTGGGCAATCAGCCCCAGCATTTT. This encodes CATGHLGNQPQHF.

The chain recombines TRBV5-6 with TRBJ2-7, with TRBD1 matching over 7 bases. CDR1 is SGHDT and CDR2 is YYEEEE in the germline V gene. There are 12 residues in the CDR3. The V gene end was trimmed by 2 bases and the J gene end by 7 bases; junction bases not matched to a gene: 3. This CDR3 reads CASSFTGEEQYF. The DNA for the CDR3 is TGTGCCAGCAGCTTCACAGGGGAGGAGCAGTACTTC.

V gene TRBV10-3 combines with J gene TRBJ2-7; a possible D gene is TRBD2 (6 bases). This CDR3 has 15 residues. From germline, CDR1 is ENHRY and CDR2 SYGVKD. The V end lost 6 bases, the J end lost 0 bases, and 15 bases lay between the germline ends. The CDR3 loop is CAISSKDGGSYEQYF. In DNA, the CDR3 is TGTGCCATCAGCTCCAAGGACGGGGGCTCCTACGAGCAGTACTTC.

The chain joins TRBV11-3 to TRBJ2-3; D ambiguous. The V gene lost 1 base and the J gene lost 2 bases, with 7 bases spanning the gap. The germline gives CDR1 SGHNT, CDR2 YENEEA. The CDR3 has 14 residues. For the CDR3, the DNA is TGTGCCAGCAGCTTAGGAGCGACCACAGATACGCAGTATTTT. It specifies CASSLGATTDTQYF.

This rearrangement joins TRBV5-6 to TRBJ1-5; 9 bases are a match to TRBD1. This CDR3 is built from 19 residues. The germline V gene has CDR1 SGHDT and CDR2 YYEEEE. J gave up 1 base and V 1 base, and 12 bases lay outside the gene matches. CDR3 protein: CASSLYTGTGILSNQPQHF. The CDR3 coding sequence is TGTGCCAGCAGCTTGTACACCGGGACAGGGATCCTAAGCAATCAGCCCCAGCATTTT. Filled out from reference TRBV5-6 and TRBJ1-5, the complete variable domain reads DAGVTQSPTHLIKTRGQQVTLRCSPKSGHDTVSWYQQALGQGPQFIFQYYEEEERQRGNFPDRFSGHQFPNYSSELNVNALLLGDSALYLCASSLYTGTGILSNQPQHFGDGTRLSIL.

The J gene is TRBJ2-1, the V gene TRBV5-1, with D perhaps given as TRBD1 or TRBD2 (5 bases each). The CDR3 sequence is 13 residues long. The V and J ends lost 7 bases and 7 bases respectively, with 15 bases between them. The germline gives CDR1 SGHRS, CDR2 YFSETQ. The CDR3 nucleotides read TGCGCCAGCTCTTCAAGGGGCGGGAATGAGCAGTTCTTC. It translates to CASSSRGGNEQFF.

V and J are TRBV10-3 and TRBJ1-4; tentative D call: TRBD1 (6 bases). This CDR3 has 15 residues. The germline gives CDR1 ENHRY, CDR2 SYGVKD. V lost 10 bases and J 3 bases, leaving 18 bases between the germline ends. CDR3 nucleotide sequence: TGTGCCAGCCAAACAGGGTTTAGGGCTAATGAAAAACTGTTTTTT. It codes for CASQTGFRANEKLFF.

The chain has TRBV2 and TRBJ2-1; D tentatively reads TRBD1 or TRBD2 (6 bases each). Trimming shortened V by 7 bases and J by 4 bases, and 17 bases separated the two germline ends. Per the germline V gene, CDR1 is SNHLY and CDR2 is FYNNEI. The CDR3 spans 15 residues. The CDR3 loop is CASNRGGGLYNEQFF. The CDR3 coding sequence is TGTGCCAGCAACCGAGGGGGAGGCCTTTACAATGAGCAGTTCTTC.

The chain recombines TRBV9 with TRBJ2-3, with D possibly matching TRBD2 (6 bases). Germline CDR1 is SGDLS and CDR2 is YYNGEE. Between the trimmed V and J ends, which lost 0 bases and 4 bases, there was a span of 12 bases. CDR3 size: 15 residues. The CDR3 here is CASSVGGDWADTQYF. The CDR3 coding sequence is TGTGCCAGCAGCGTAGGGGGGGATTGGGCAGATACGCAGTATTTT. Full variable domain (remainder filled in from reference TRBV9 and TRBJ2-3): DSGVTQTPKHLITATGQRVTLRCSPRSGDLSVYWYQQSLDQGLQFLIQYYNGEERAKGNILERFSAQQFPDLHSELNLSSLELGDSALYFCASSVGGDWADTQYFGPGTRLTVL.